This record concerns one T cell receptor (beta chain) sequence. This sample was taken from a study of shared clonotypes between healthy human individuals. The CDR3 length is 13 residues. Germline V gene lookup returns CDR1 SGHTA and CDR2 FQGNSA. Trimming cost V 3 bases and J 7 bases, with 13 bases left between them. In the sorted-subset replicate PCRs, 200 ng DNA, around 32,000 T cell genomes, was used. TCRdb keeps only in-frame clones here, not all; method: immunoSEQ multiplex PCR. The sample has just over 2,000,000 clones, over 85% seen once; the top ten hold 0.1% to 0.15%. The chain recombines TRBV7-2 with TRBJ2-7; TRBD2 is a possible D gene (5 bases). The sample was naive CD4+ T cells sorted from blood. Described subset: CD45RA+ positively selected. The TCR originated in a man in his late teens or twenties in good health. CDR3 nucleotide sequence: TGTGCCAGCAGCTTCAAATCCACGGGAGAGCAGTACTTC. It codes for CASSFKSTGEQYF.